The 4 T cell receptor beta chains presented below share a single source sample, sequenced in a study of OX40 agonist ivuxolimab in advanced cancers. TCRdb keeps only in-frame clones here, not all; method: immunoSEQ multiplex PCR. The sample carries 45,000 to 55,000 clones, 84% recorded once. The sequencing here drew on CD4+ or CD8+ T cells sorted from blood, taken in a trial of the OX40 agonist ivuxolimab. All receptors derive from an adult with an advanced solid tumor such as melanoma, head and neck, liver or kidney cancer.

This chain links TRBV27 with TRBJ1-5, with D unresolved. The CDR3 extends over 12 amino acids. Between the trimmed V and J ends, which lost 4 bases and 4 bases, there was a span of 5 bases. CDR1 is MNHEY and CDR2 is SMNVEV in the germline V gene (reference sequence). CDR3 bases: TGTGCCAGCAGTTCAGCTAATCAGCCCCAGCATTTT. The encoded protein is CASSSANQPQHF.

This clone was picked up a small number of times. This rearrangement joins TRBV7-9 to TRBJ2-7, with TRBD2 matching over 12 bases. The CDR3 extends over 15 amino acids. V dropped 1 base and J dropped 4; count of bases not matched to a gene: 2. Germline values: CDR1 SEHNR, CDR2 FQNEAQ (reference sequence). CDR3 nucleotide sequence: TGTGCCAGCAGCTTAGACCTAGCGGGAGGGTACGAGCAGTACTTC. Amino acids: CASSLDLAGGYEQYF.

The CDR3 is CASRDRSLQGMNTEAFF. The CDR3 coding sequence is TGTGCCAGCAGGGACCGATCTCTACAGGGGATGAACACTGAAGCTTTCTTT. V and J are TRBV28 and TRBJ1-1; 7 bases map to TRBD1. This CDR3 region has 17 residues. The junction had 13 bases not matched to a gene; V was cut back by 6 bases and J by 0 bases. CDR1 MDHEN and CDR2 SYDVKM come from the germline V gene.

V gene TRBV5-1 combines with J gene TRBJ2-1; perhaps TRBD2 as D (5 bases). Trimming removed 4 bases at V and 7 bases at J, with 15 bases between. Germline V gene data show CDR1 as SGHRS and CDR2 as YFSETQ. This CDR3 is 14 amino acids long. The CDR3 DNA sequence: TGCGCCAGCAGCCCGATGCTGAGGGATAATGAGCAGTTCTTC. Amino acids: CASSPMLRDNEQFF.